Presented here are 32 T cell receptor beta chains from one specimen sequenced in a study of T cell responses to AZD1222 COVID-19 vaccine. Profiling relied on immunoSEQ multiplex PCR, and the TCRdb table lists in-frame clones only, not all of them. The sample shows approximately 190,000 clones, more than 75% of them seen only once. Sequencing was performed on peripheral blood, taken on day 0 of AZD1222 vaccination. Every receptor here comes from an adult in good health.

The chain joins TRBV5-6 to TRBJ1-1, with TRBD1 identical over 10 bases. This CDR3 has 17 residues. The junction had 7 bases not matched to a gene; V was cut back by 2 bases and J by 0 bases. Germline V lookup: CDR1 SGHDT, CDR2 YYEEEE. CDR3 in amino acids: CASSLGTGARVNTEAFF. The CDR3 DNA follows: TGTGCCAGCAGCTTAGGGACAGGGGCTCGGGTGAACACTGAAGCTTTCTTT.

V is TRBV2 and J is TRBJ2-3; the D is unclear. Germline V lookup: CDR1 SNHLY, CDR2 FYNNEI. Between the trimmed V and J ends, which lost 2 bases and 6 bases, there was a span of 15 bases. This CDR3 is built from 15 residues. CDR3 nucleotides: TGTGCCAGCAGTGAAAGTTGGTTAGCAGATGATACGCAGTATTTT. This gives the protein CASSESWLADDTQYF.

The chain joins TRBV20-1 to TRBJ1-2, with 7 nucleotides matching TRBD1. Germline V lookup: CDR1 DFQATT, CDR2 SNEGSKA (reference sequence). This CDR3 region has 17 residues. Trimming removed 3 bases from V and 0 bases from J; junction bases left unmatched: 13. The CDR3 sequence is CSASLFGRGETNYGYTF. In DNA, the CDR3 is TGCAGTGCTAGTTTGTTCGGCAGGGGGGAAACTAACTATGGCTACACCTTC.

Comments on this clone: Other DNA variants within this sample encode the same CDR3. V and J are TRBV18 and TRBJ1-1; TRBD1 might be the D (5 bases). This CDR3 has 13 residues. CDR1 KGHSH and CDR2 LQKENI come from the germline V gene. V lost 2 bases to trimming and J lost 1 base, with 5 bases between them. The DNA for the CDR3 is TGTGCCAGCTCACCAGGGGGGAACACTGAAGCTTTCTTT. This encodes CASSPGGNTEAFF.

V gene TRBV15 combines with J gene TRBJ1-4, with a possible D match to TRBD1 (6 bases). The CDR3 runs 14 residues. Germline V lookup: CDR1 LNHNV, CDR2 YYDKDF (reference sequence). V lost 5 bases and J 7 bases, leaving 14 bases between the germline ends. The CDR3 here is CATSGVGGAEKLFF. In DNA form, the CDR3 reads TGTGCCACCAGCGGAGTAGGGGGGGCTGAAAAACTGTTTTTT.

The chain couples TRBV5-4 to TRBJ2-6; no firm D call. This CDR3 has 16 residues. V lost 0 bases and J lost 2, with 9 bases in between. Looked up from germline, CDR1 is SGHNT and CDR2 is YYREEE (reference sequence). The CDR3 DNA follows: TGTGCCAGCAGCTTGGATGTTGGAGCTGGGGCCAACGTCCTGACTTTC. It codes for CASSLDVGAGANVLTF. The full variable domain, completed using reference TRBV5-4 and TRBJ2-6, is ETGVTQSPTHLIKTRGQQVTLRCSSQSGHNTVSWYQQALGQGPQFIFQYYREEENGRGNFPPRFSGLQFPNYSSELNVNALELDDSALYLCASSLDVGAGANVLTFGAGSRLTVL.

J is TRBJ1-5 and V is TRBV7-9; 8 positions match TRBD1. The junction had 5 bases not matched to a gene; V was cut back by 6 bases and J by 4 bases. The CDR3 has 14 residues. Per germline, CDR1 SEHNR and CDR2 FQNEAQ (reference sequence). CDR3: CASSDRTGNQPQHF. DNA of the CDR3: TGTGCCAGCAGTGACAGGACAGGGAATCAGCCCCAGCATTTT.

This clone was picked up one time. Within the sample, other DNA sequences also encode this same CDR3. The V gene is TRBV11-2, the J gene TRBJ2-7; D is possibly TRBD2 (6 bases). CDR1 SGHAT and CDR2 FQNNGV come from the germline V gene. The V gene lost 1 base and the J gene lost 4 bases, with 11 bases spanning the gap. The CDR3 runs to 14 residues. In DNA, the CDR3 is TGTGCCAGCAGCTTAGGCGCGGGACCATACGAGCAGTACTTC. Translation: CASSLGAGPYEQYF.

This chain joins TRBV19 and TRBJ2-2; possibly TRBD1 for D (6 bases). CDR3 size: 13 residues. The germline V gene encodes CDR1 LNHDA and CDR2 SQIVND (reference sequence). Trimming took off 4 bases at V and 4 bases at J, with 7 bases between the two ends. DNA for the CDR3: TGTGCCAGTAGTAACAGGGCCACCGGGGAGCTGTTTTTT. Amino acids: CASSNRATGELFF.

This chain joins TRBV2 and TRBJ2-7; no definite D call. V lost 1 base and J 0 bases, leaving 10 bases between the germline ends. The CDR3 covers 15 residues. In germline, CDR1 is SNHLY, CDR2 FYNNEI. CDR3 DNA sequence: TGTGCCAGCAGTGAAGTTGTAGGCAACTCCTACGAGCAGTACTTC. The encoded protein is CASSEVVGNSYEQYF.

The chain carries TRBV5-1 and TRBJ2-2; D is ambiguous. Trimming cost V 4 bases and J 1 base, with 8 bases left between them. Germline lookup yields CDR1 SGHRS and CDR2 YFSETQ. The CDR3 runs to 14 residues. The CDR3 DNA is TGCGCCAGCAGCCCAGGACGGAACACCGGGGAGCTGTTTTTT. Translating it yields CASSPGRNTGELFF.

Concerning this clone itself: One end of the junction fails to match germline, which may point to a read error. This sequence joins TRBV28 and TRBJ1-1; a weak D match, TRBD1 (5 bases). Germline CDR1 reads MDHEN; CDR2 reads SYDVKM. The CDR3 has 15 amino acids. The CDR3 loop reads CASSGYRGANAEAFF. The CDR3 DNA sequence: TGTGCCAGCAGCGGGTACCGAGGGGCGAACGCTGAAGCTTTCTTT.

The rearrangement uses TRBV12-5 and TRBJ1-2, with D unresolved. There are 13 residues in the CDR3. Germline V gives CDR1 LGHNT, CDR2 FRNRAP. The V and J ends lost 1 base and 2 bases respectively, with 5 bases between them. Here the CDR3 reads CASGLGQNYGYTF. In nucleotides, the CDR3 is TGTGCTAGTGGTTTGGGCCAGAACTATGGCTACACCTTC.

Comments on this clone: A junction boundary mismatches the germline segment, possibly from a read error. The CDR3 reads CASSPTSDRPGTTIYF. The CDR3 coding sequence is TGTGCCAGCTCACCCACTTCTGACCGGCCCGGAACCACCATATATTTT. V and J are TRBV18 and TRBJ1-3, with no clear D. The CDR3 consists of 16 residues. In germline, CDR1 is KGHSH, CDR2 LQKENI. The variable domain in full, with the rest retrieved from reference TRBV18 and TRBJ1-3, is NAGVMQNPRHLVRRRGQEARLRCSPMKGHSHVYWYRQLPEEGLKFMVYLQKENIIDESGMPKERFSAEFPKEGPSILRIQQVVRGDSAAYFCASSPTSDRPGTTIYFGEGSWLTVV.

Only one count was recorded for this clone. The chain combines TRBV6-2 or TRBV6-3 with TRBJ1-5; TRBD1 agrees at 8 bases. The germline CDR1 and CDR2 sequences are MNHEY and SVGEGT. V gave up 5 bases and J gave up 7 bases; unmatched junction bases: 4. The CDR3 contains 13 residues. CDR3: CASSQDRDQPQHF. CDR3 DNA: TGTGCCAGCAGTCAGGACAGGGACCAGCCCCAGCATTTT.

The chain links TRBV5-8 to TRBJ1-1; D is uncertain. The CDR3 has 16 amino acids. Trimming shortened V by 0 bases and J by 4 bases, and 16 bases separated the two germline ends. CDR1 and CDR2 from the germline V gene are SGHTS and YDEGEE. The CDR3 sequence is CASSLAFRGRSTEAFF. The CDR3 bases are TGTGCCAGCAGCTTGGCATTTCGAGGTAGGAGCACTGAAGCTTTCTTT.

V and J are TRBV15 and TRBJ1-1, with D uncertain. V was pared by 8 bases and J by 1 base, with 11 bases between. CDR1 LNHNV and CDR2 YYDKDF come from the germline V gene (reference sequence). This CDR3 spans 13 amino acids. CDR3 region: CATGGVTNTEAFF. DNA of the CDR3: TGTGCCACCGGTGGAGTTACGAACACTGAAGCTTTCTTT.

The rearrangement uses TRBV11-2 and TRBJ1-3; a weak D match, TRBD1 (6 bases). Germline loops: CDR1 SGHAT, CDR2 FQNNGV. The CDR3 totals 14 residues. The ends were cut back, 5 bases at V and 9 bases at J, with 17 bases in the middle. The CDR3 DNA follows: TGTGCCAGCAGCCCGCGGGGGGCCGTTGGCACCATATATTTT. Translated, it gives CASSPRGAVGTIYF.

The genes are TRBV9 and TRBJ2-7; 7 nucleotides line up with TRBD2. Germline CDR1 SGDLS, CDR2 YYNGEE. This CDR3 is built from 15 residues. V lost 3 bases to trimming and J lost 1 base; unmatched junction nucleotides: 7. The CDR3 reads CASSEQVGGSYEQYF. The CDR3 DNA reads TGTGCCAGCAGCGAGCAAGTGGGGGGGTCCTACGAGCAGTACTTC.

The rearrangement joins TRBV7-9 to TRBJ1-2, with D perhaps matching TRBD1 (5 bases). Germline lookup yields CDR1 SEHNR and CDR2 FQNEAQ (reference sequence). Trimming cost V 4 bases and J 7 bases, with 19 bases left between them. The CDR3 extends over 15 amino acids. CDR3 nucleotide sequence: TGTGCCAGCAGCTCCGGGGGGGAATTTGCCCGTGGCTACACCTTC. It codes for CASSSGGEFARGYTF. The whole variable domain, filled in from reference TRBV7-9 and TRBJ1-2, reads DTGVSQNPRHKITKRGQNVTFRCDPISEHNRLYWYRQTLGQGPEFLTYFQNEAQLEKSRLLSDRFSAERPKGSFSTLEIQRTEQGDSAMYLCASSSGGEFARGYTFGSGTRLTVV.

The chain combines TRBV14 with TRBJ1-2; D gene uncertain. Trimming cost V 0 bases and J 2 bases, with 10 bases left between them. This CDR3 contains 15 residues. Germline V gene data show CDR1 as SGHDN and CDR2 as FVKESK. CDR3 in DNA: TGTGCCAGCAGCCAAGATTTTGGACTGAACTATGGCTACACCTTC. Amino acid sequence: CASSQDFGLNYGYTF.

As regards this clone: The sample carries other DNA sequences with the same CDR3. The chain is built from TRBV5-1 and TRBJ2-7; 7 nucleotides line up with TRBD2. Germline V CDR1 and CDR2: SGHRS, YFSETQ. V was pared by 3 bases and J by 0 bases, with 0 bases of the junction left unmatched. This CDR3 contains 13 residues. The CDR3 reads CASSWTSSYEQYF. The CDR3 DNA sequence: TGCGCCAGCAGCTGGACTAGCTCCTACGAGCAGTACTTC.

This clone showed up just once. V is TRBV10-3 and J is TRBJ1-4; 7 bases are shared with TRBD1. Per germline, CDR1 ENHRY and CDR2 SYGVKD. The J segment lost 7 bases and the V segment lost 3 bases, leaving 8 bases of the junction unmatched. The CDR3 has 15 residues. Written as DNA, the CDR3 is TGTGCCATCAGTGATTCACAGGGGAGGGGTGAAAAACTGTTTTTT. Its protein is CAISDSQGRGEKLFF.

This clone was counted once. This chain uses TRBV19 with TRBJ1-2; the D gene is possibly TRBD1 (5 bases). Trimming took off 7 bases at V and 5 bases at J, with 17 bases between the two ends. Germline V CDR1 and CDR2: LNHDA, SQIVND (reference sequence). The length of the CDR3 is 14 residues. The CDR3: CASTEGRERYGYTF. The CDR3 DNA follows: TGTGCCAGTACCGAGGGGAGAGAGAGGTATGGCTACACCTTC.

This chain links TRBV9 with TRBJ1-1; no reliable D call. Germline V gene lookup returns CDR1 SGDLS and CDR2 YYNGEE. The V end was cut by 0 bases, the J end by 6 bases, with 12 bases between. The CDR3 contains 14 residues. CDR3 DNA sequence: TGTGCCAGCAGCGTAGAGGCAGGTTTGGCTGAAGCTTTCTTT. This encodes CASSVEAGLAEAFF.

V is TRBV7-2 and J is TRBJ1-5; a possible D gene is TRBD1 (5 bases). This CDR3 is 12 amino acids long. The ends were cut back, 8 bases at V and 7 bases at J, with 12 bases in the middle. The V gene's germline CDR1 is SGHTA and CDR2 FQGNSA. CDR3: CASAWGGQPQHF. The DNA for the CDR3 is TGTGCCAGCGCTTGGGGGGGACAGCCCCAGCATTTT.

The chain recombines TRBV7-3 with TRBJ1-1; 7 nucleotides line up with TRBD1. Unmatched junction bases numbered 2, after V lost 6 bases and J lost 1 base. The CDR3 covers 13 residues. Per germline, CDR1 SGHTA and CDR2 FQGTGA. Here the CDR3 reads CASSTGANTEAFF. CDR3 nucleotides: TGTGCCAGCAGTACAGGGGCGAACACTGAAGCTTTCTTT.

The CDR3 spells CASSRQGAIQGIETQYF. CDR3 bases: TGTGCCAGCAGCAGACAGGGGGCTATTCAGGGTATAGAGACCCAGTACTTC. The chain is built from TRBV7-9 and TRBJ2-5, with 10 bases lining up with TRBD1. Germline CDR1 is SEHNR and CDR2 is FQNEAQ (reference sequence). The CDR3 sequence is 17 residues long. With 5 bases clipped from V and 4 bases from J, the junction kept 13 bases outside the gene matches.

The chain has TRBV10-1 and TRBJ2-7; D tentatively fits TRBD1 or TRBD2 (5 bases each). The germline CDR1 and CDR2 sequences are WNHNN and SYGVQD (reference sequence). The CDR3 has 12 amino acids. With 3 bases removed from V and 5 bases from J, the gap between germline ends came to 8 bases. The CDR3 coding sequence is TGCGCCAGCAGTGATAGGGACCACGAGCAGTACTTC. Translating it yields CASSDRDHEQYF.

As to this clone: This sample includes further DNA sequences coding for the same CDR3. This rearrangement joins TRBV3-1 (or the pseudogene TRBV3-2) to TRBJ1-2; D gene unclear. Germline V CDR1 and CDR2: LGHDT, YNNKEL (reference sequence). The germline V and J ends were trimmed by 1 base and 7 bases, with 10 bases remaining between them. The CDR3 is 13 amino acids. This CDR3 is CASSQVLGFGYTF. Here the CDR3 DNA reads TGTGCCAGCAGCCAAGTTTTGGGTTTTGGCTACACCTTC.

The chain links TRBV15 to TRBJ1-6, with unresolved D. V gave up 0 bases and J gave up 10 bases, with 13 bases separating them. The CDR3 extends over 15 amino acids. Germline lookup yields CDR1 LNHNV and CDR2 YYDKDF (reference sequence). The chain's CDR3 is CATSRERSGGSPLHF. As DNA, the CDR3 is TGTGCCACCAGCAGAGAACGGTCAGGCGGCTCACCCCTCCACTTT.

About this clone itself: Other DNA sequences from this sample encode an identical CDR3 as well. V is TRBV27 and J is TRBJ2-1; 12 nucleotides line up with TRBD2. Germline lookup yields CDR1 MNHEY and CDR2 SMNVEV (reference sequence). Germline trimming cut 5 bases from V and 9 bases from J; bases unmatched to any gene: 5. The CDR3 covers 14 residues. CDR3 region: CASSLAGGPSEQFF. Written as DNA, the CDR3 is TGTGCCAGCAGTCTAGCGGGAGGGCCATCTGAGCAGTTCTTC.